This TCR beta chain was profiled in a study of T cell responses to AZD1222 COVID-19 vaccine. CDR3 length equals 12 residues. Germline V gene sequence: CDR1 MNHEY, CDR2 SMNVEV (reference sequence). V was pared by 6 bases and J by 7 bases, with 10 bases between. Study-wide results and limits: After two AZD1222 doses, spike-specific TCR breadth and depth rose versus day 0.

Assay: immunoSEQ multiplex PCR; the TCRdb copy retains only in-frame clones and omits some. The table includes 120,000 to 150,000 clones, 88% detected once. As for this clone: Its cognate antigen is unknown.

The sample in question was peripheral blood, obtained 28 days after the second AZD1222 dose. This TCR was sampled from an adult who received the AZD1222 COVID-19 vaccine. This chain uses TRBV27 with TRBJ2-1, with a tentative D call TRBD2 (5 bases). The CDR3 nucleotides read TGTGCCAGCAGCACCAGCGGTAATGAGCAGTTCTTC. Translating gives CASSTSGNEQFF.